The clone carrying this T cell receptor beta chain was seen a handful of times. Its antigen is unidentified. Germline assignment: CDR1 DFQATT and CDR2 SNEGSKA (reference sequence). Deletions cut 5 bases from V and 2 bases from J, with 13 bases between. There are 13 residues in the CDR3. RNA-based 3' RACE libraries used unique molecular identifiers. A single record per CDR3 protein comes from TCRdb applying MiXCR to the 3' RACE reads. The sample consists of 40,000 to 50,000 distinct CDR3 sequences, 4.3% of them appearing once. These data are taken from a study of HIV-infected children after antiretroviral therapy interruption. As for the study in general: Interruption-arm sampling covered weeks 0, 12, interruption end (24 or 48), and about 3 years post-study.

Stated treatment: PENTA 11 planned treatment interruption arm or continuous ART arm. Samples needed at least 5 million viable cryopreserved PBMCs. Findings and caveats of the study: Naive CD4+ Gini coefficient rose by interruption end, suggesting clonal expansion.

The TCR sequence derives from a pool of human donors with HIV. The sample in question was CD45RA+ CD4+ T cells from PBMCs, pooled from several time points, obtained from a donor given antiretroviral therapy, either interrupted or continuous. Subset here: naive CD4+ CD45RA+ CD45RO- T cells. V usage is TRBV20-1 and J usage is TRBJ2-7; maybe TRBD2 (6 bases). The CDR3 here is CSAPGRGAYEQYF. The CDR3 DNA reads TGCAGTGCTCCGGGACGCGGGGCCTACGAGCAGTACTTC.